This T cell receptor beta chain was obtained from a study of molecular identifiers for immune sequencing clone quantification. Study context: The replicate experiment used RNA from roughly 20,000 or 100,000 naive CD8 cells. This RNA was split into five aliquots, and four of them were sequenced.

J was trimmed by 2 bases and V by 5 bases; bases with no gene match: 9. This CDR3 contains 17 residues. TCRdb itself ran the PCR reads through MiXCR, one entry per CDR3 protein. Of about 510,000 distinct CDR3 sequences in the sample, around 25% were seen once. This clonotype was sampled from a human donor in good health. Some libraries in this study had Jurkat cell RNA spiked in. The rearrangement joins TRBV12-3 or TRBV12-4 to TRBJ2-5; the match to TRBD2 covers 12 bases. Sequenced input: naive CD8+ T cells from blood, with Jurkat cell RNA spiked in. Regarding subset: FACS-sorted CD8+CD4-CCR7+CD45RA+ naive T cells. The CDR3 loop reads CASSPGLAGPEQETQYF. The CDR3, as DNA: TGTGCCAGCAGTCCGGGACTAGCGGGCCCTGAGCAAGAGACCCAGTACTTC.